This is a list of T cell receptor beta chains from one sample in a study of blood T cells in healthy people across ages. TCRdb re-derived calls from the 5' RACE reads in MiXCR, one entry per CDR3 protein. In the table there are hundreds of thousands of distinct CDR3 sequences, about 34% of which are singletons. Sequencing was carried out using blood. The receptors shown here come from a woman older than 75 in good health. Both conserved end residues are part of each CDR3. A D gene is named only where the DNA matches it firmly. Rows may omit the clone size; those that give it use once, few, many or a size class.

j_gene,v_gene,d_gene,abundance,CDR3nt,CDR3aa
TRBJ1-1,TRBV19,-,few,TGTGCCAGTAGCCCCGACGTCGGCACTGAAGCTTTCTTT,CASSPDVGTEAFF
TRBJ2-7,TRBV5-6,-,-,TGTGCCAGCAGCTCCCCAGGGCGAGCCTACGAGCAGTACTTC,CASSSPGRAYEQYF
TRBJ1-2,TRBV6-2/TRBV6-3,-,many,TGTGCGAGTGAGGGGGGCCGCCCTCTTGCCTTTACGAACTATGGCTACACCTTC,CASEGGRPLAFTNYGYTF
TRBJ2-1,TRBV4-1,TRBD1,-,TGCGCCAGCAGCCAAGAGAACCGAGACAGGGCGGCCTACAATGAGCAGTTCTTC,CASSQENRDRAAYNEQFF
TRBJ2-7,TRBV20-1,-,many,TGCAGTGCTTCAGACAGAGGGTACGAGCAGTACTTC,CSASDRGYEQYF
TRBJ2-3,TRBV4-1,TRBD2,-,TGCGCCAGCAGCCAAACCCCTCCCAGCGGGGTTACAGATACGCAGTATTTT,CASSQTPPSGVTDTQYF
TRBJ2-5,TRBV5-6,TRBD2,-,TGTGCCAGCAGCCTGACTAGCGCGGAGACCCAGTACTTC,CASSLTSAETQYF
TRBJ1-1,TRBV6-5,TRBD1,few,TGTGCCAGCAGTTACTTCCGGGACAGGGCGACTGAAGCTTTCTTT,CASSYFRDRATEAFF
TRBJ2-5,TRBV20-1,-,-,TGCAGTGCGAGTCTCAGGGTGGGGCAACAAGAGACCCAGTACTTC,CSASLRVGQQETQYF
TRBJ1-6,TRBV5-1,-,many,TGCGCCAGCAGCTTATCGGGACAAGATAATTCACCCCTCCACTTT,CASSLSGQDNSPLHF
TRBJ2-5,TRBV7-2,TRBD1,many,TGTGCCAGCAGCTTAGGGGGACAGGGAGAGACCCAGTACTTC,CASSLGGQGETQYF
TRBJ1-2,TRBV29-1,-,many,TGCAGCGTTGAACCGGGGCTCAGGATTGGCTACACCTTC,CSVEPGLRIGYTF
TRBJ2-6,TRBV20-1,TRBD2,many,TGCAGTGCACTGGGGGGGGACCGTTACTCTGGGGCCAACGTCCTGACTTTC,CSALGGDRYSGANVLTF
TRBJ1-6,TRBV4-2,TRBD1,many,TGTGCCAGCAGAGGAGGGGGCCAGCGAAGTTCACCCCTCCACTTT,CASRGGGQRSSPLHF
TRBJ1-5,TRBV20-1,-,few,TGCAGTGCTAGAGATGCGGGGAGATCACATCAGCCCCAGCATTTT,CSARDAGRSHQPQHF
TRBJ1-2,TRBV20-1,TRBD1,many,TGCAGTGCTGGGACAGGAGCTAACTATGGCTACACCTTC,CSAGTGANYGYTF